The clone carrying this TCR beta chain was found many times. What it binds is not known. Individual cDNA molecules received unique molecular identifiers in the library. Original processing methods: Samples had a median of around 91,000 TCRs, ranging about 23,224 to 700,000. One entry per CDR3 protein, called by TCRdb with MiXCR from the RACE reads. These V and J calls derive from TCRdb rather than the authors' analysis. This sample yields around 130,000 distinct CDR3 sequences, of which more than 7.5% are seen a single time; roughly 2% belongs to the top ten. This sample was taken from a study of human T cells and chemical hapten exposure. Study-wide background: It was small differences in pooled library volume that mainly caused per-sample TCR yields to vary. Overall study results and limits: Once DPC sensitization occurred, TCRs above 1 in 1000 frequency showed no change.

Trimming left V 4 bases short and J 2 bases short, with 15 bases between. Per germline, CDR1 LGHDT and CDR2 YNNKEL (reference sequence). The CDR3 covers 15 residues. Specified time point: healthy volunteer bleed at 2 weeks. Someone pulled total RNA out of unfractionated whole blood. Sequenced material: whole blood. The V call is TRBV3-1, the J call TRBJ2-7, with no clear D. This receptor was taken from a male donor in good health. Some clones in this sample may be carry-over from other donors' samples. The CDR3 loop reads CASSPAWAETYEQYF. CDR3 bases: TGTGCCAGCAGCCCCGCTTGGGCGGAAACCTACGAGCAGTACTTC.